This T cell receptor (beta chain) was profiled in a study of regulatory T cells in long-lasting Graves disease. This clonotype was observed at least ten times. Its antigen is unknown. The sample's time point: newly diagnosed GD, antithyroid drugs for less than 3 months. PBMCs provided the RNA from which the TCR library was made. The TCR beta library used iRepertoire HTBI primers with Arm-PCR amplification of CDR3. From the multiplex PCR reads, TCRdb called clonotypes with MiXCR, one entry per CDR3 protein. Seen here are under 450,000 distinct CDR3 sequences, around 15% observed once, and the top ten hold roughly a fifth. The CDR3 totals 16 residues. The trim removed 0 bases at V and 5 bases at J, leaving 10 bases unmatched. The germline V gene has CDR1 SGHRS and CDR2 YFSETQ. The study, taken as a whole, reports: There were preferences for TRBV28, TRBJ1-2 and TRBJ2-5 in persistent disease.

In addition, the sample was reused for a study of T cells in Graves' hyperthyroidism and ophthalmopathy.

This sequence originates from a woman aged 18-29 years with Graves disease. The V call is TRBV5-1, the J call TRBJ2-5; TRBD2 agrees at 7 bases. The sample consisted of peripheral blood mononuclear cells (PBMCs), taken at new diagnosis, from a patient treated with antithyroid drugs. The DNA of the CDR3 is TGCGCCAGCAGCTTGGCCCCCGCGGGAGCTGGGGAGACCCAGTACTTC. Its protein product is CASSLAPAGAGETQYF.